Below, 15 T cell receptor beta chains from the same sample are listed, as sequenced in a study of T-cell memory formation after mild COVID-19. From the 5' RACE reads, TCRdb called clonotypes with MiXCR, one entry per CDR3 protein. The table has 200,000 to 250,000 distinct CDR3 sequences, over 9.5% seen once. Sequenced input: PBMCs or a T cell subset sorted from them (not recorded which). The receptor source for this set is a man younger than 30 who had mild COVID-19 (a few samples of this study predate the infection). Cell type and time point are not known.

This clonotype was counted many times. The J gene is TRBJ2-1, the V gene TRBV7-2; D is perhaps TRBD1 (5 bases). CDR3 size: 15 residues. From germline, CDR1 is SGHTA and CDR2 FQGNSA. Trimming left V 1 base short and J 2 bases short, with 9 bases between. The CDR3 sequence: CASSLEAGPYNEQFF. CDR3 bases: TGTGCCAGCAGCTTAGAGGCAGGGCCCTACAATGAGCAGTTCTTC.

The CDR3 DNA reads as TGCGCCAGCAGCTCTGGTGGGTTGGTGGATACGCAGTATTTT. Translated, it gives CASSSGGLVDTQYF. This rearrangement joins TRBV5-1 to TRBJ2-3; no clear D. Trimming shortened V by 3 bases and J by 6 bases, and 14 bases separated the two germline ends. Germline V gene lookup returns CDR1 SGHRS and CDR2 YFSETQ. The CDR3 length is 14 residues.

V usage is TRBV6-5 and J usage is TRBJ2-3; D is possibly TRBD1 (6 bases). The germline gives CDR1 MNHEY, CDR2 SVGAGI. V gave up 6 bases and J gave up 9 bases, with 13 bases separating them. The CDR3 loop spans 12 amino acids. CDR3 region: CASRTTGHTQYF. As DNA, the CDR3 is TGTGCCAGCAGAACTACAGGGCACACGCAGTATTTT.

V and J are TRBV10-3 and TRBJ1-5, with 7 bases that match TRBD1. Germline V gene lookup returns CDR1 ENHRY and CDR2 SYGVKD. The CDR3 contains 14 residues. Unmatched junction bases numbered 7, after V lost 6 bases and J lost 5 bases. Written as DNA, the CDR3 is TGTGCCATCAGGGCGACAGGGATGGATCAGCCCCAGCATTTT. Translating gives CAIRATGMDQPQHF.

CDR3 nucleotide sequence: TGTGCCATCTCACTAGCGGACGGTGCCTACAATGAGCAGTTCTTC. Its translation: CAISLADGAYNEQFF. V and J are TRBV12-3 or TRBV12-4 and TRBJ2-1, with 8 bases matching TRBD2. The CDR3 consists of 15 residues. V lost 10 bases and J lost 2; bases outside the gene matches: 10.

The chain links TRBV4-1 to TRBJ2-5; 8 bases align to TRBD1. V was pared by 3 bases and J by 0 bases, with 9 bases of the junction left unmatched. The germline gives CDR1 MGHRA, CDR2 YSYEKL. CDR3 length equals 17 residues. CDR3 nucleotides: TGCGCCAGCAGCCAGGGATCGGCGACAGGGGACCAAGAGACCCAGTACTTC. Residues: CASSQGSATGDQETQYF.

The chain links TRBV6-2 or TRBV6-3 to TRBJ2-4, with a possible D match to TRBD1 (6 bases). The CDR3 totals 12 residues. Germline V gene sequence: CDR1 MNHEY, CDR2 SVGEGT. V lost 6 bases and J lost 7, with 10 bases in between. CDR3 loop: CASSNQGNIQYF. In DNA form, the CDR3 reads TGTGCCAGCAGCAACCAGGGGAACATTCAGTACTTC.

This clonotype was picked up many times. The V gene is TRBV12-3 or TRBV12-4, the J gene TRBJ2-6; no clear D. The CDR3 contains 12 residues. Trimming shortened V by 8 bases and J by 0 bases, and 2 bases separated the two germline ends. The CDR3 coding sequence is TGTGCCAGCCGCTCTGGGGCCAACGTCCTGACTTTC. Its protein product is CASRSGANVLTF.

This clonotype was recorded at least ten times. The J gene is TRBJ2-7, the V gene TRBV7-2; D unclear. This CDR3 has 12 residues. Germline CDR1 and CDR2: SGHTA and FQGNSA. Trimming pared 4 bases from V and 5 bases from J, leaving 9 bases between. The CDR3 region has the DNA TGTGCCAGCAGCTCCGGGTTTGACGAGCAGTACTTC. Translated: CASSSGFDEQYF.

This clonotype was counted only a few times. The chain combines TRBV7-9 with TRBJ1-5, with no clear D. Germline loops: CDR1 SEHNR, CDR2 FQNEAQ (reference sequence). This CDR3 spans 14 amino acids. V lost 5 bases, J lost 1 base, and 9 bases lay in between. This CDR3 reads CASSLTGSNQPQHF. DNA of the CDR3: TGTGCCAGCAGCCTAACTGGGAGCAATCAGCCCCAGCATTTT.

This clonotype was seen a handful of times. The gene calls are TRBV7-2 and TRBJ1-6; 7 bases match TRBD1. Germline V gene lookup returns CDR1 SGHTA and CDR2 FQGNSA. The CDR3 runs 15 residues. V lost 5 bases to trimming and J lost 7 bases; unmatched junction nucleotides: 8. DNA of the CDR3: TGTGCCAGCAGCGGGACCGGGACAGAGAATTCACCCCTCCACTTT. The encoded protein is CASSGTGTENSPLHF.

This clonotype was observed a few times. J is TRBJ1-2 and V is TRBV7-2, with 7 bases matching TRBD1. The CDR3 spans 14 residues. Losses at the gene ends were 4 bases for V and 4 bases for J; bases not matched to a gene: 6. From germline, CDR1 is SGHTA and CDR2 FQGNSA. The CDR3 bases are TGTGCCAGCAGCTCACAGACAGGGCCCTATGGCTACACCTTC. Amino acids: CASSSQTGPYGYTF.

The chain has TRBV24-1 and TRBJ2-1; TRBD2 agrees at 9 bases. Per the germline V gene, CDR1 is KGHDR and CDR2 is SFDVKD. The CDR3 is made up of 16 amino acids. With V trimmed by 2 bases and J by 4 bases, 5 bases remained unmatched. The CDR3 protein is CATSDSFAGGYNEQFF. For the CDR3, the DNA is TGTGCCACCAGTGATTCGTTCGCGGGGGGGTACAATGAGCAGTTCTTC.

The chain links TRBV5-1 to TRBJ2-7; 8 bases align to TRBD1. Germline V gene lookup returns CDR1 SGHRS and CDR2 YFSETQ. V trimming: 4 bases; J trimming: 6 bases; junction bases outside the gene matches: 9. This CDR3 is built from 14 residues. CDR3 protein: CASSTGQDGAEQYF. In DNA form, the CDR3 reads TGCGCCAGCAGCACGGGACAGGACGGTGCCGAGCAGTACTTC. Filled out from reference TRBV5-1 and TRBJ2-7, the complete variable domain reads KAGVTQTPRYLIKTRGQQVTLSCSPISGHRSVSWYQQTPGQGLQFLFEYFSETQRNKGNFPGRFSGRQFSNSRSEMNVSTLELGDSALYLCASSTGQDGAEQYFGPGTRLTVT.

In its sample, this clonotype was seen many times. This chain joins TRBV18 and TRBJ2-3; D possibly matches TRBD1 or TRBD2 (6 bases each). This CDR3 spans 17 amino acids. Trimming pared 3 bases from V and 1 base from J, leaving 17 bases between. The germline gives CDR1 KGHSH, CDR2 LQKENI. The CDR3 loop reads CASSPARGRYGTDTQYF. The CDR3 coding sequence is TGTGCCAGCTCACCGGCCCGGGGGCGCTATGGCACAGATACGCAGTATTTT. Looking up the rest from reference TRBV18 and TRBJ2-3 gives the full variable domain: NAGVMQNPRHLVRRRGQEARLRCSPMKGHSHVYWYRQLPEEGLKFMVYLQKENIIDESGMPKERFSAEFPKEGPSILRIQQVVRGDSAAYFCASSPARGRYGTDTQYFGPGTRLTVL.